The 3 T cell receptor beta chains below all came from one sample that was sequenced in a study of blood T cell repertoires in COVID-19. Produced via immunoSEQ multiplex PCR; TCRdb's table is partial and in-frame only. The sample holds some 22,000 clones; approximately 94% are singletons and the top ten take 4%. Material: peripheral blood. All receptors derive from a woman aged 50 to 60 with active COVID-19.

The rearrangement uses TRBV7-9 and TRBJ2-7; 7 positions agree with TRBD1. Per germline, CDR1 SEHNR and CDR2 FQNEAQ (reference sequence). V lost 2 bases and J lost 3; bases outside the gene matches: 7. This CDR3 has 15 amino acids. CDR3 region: CASSLNPGTDYEQYF. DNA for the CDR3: TGTGCCAGCAGCTTAAATCCCGGGACAGACTACGAGCAGTACTTC.

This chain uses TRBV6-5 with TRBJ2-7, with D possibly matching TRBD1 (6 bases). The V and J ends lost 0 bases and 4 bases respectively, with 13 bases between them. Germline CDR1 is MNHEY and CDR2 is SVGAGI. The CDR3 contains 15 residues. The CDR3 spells CASSYSQGLGYEQYF. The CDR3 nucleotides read TGTGCCAGCAGTTACTCACAGGGTCTGGGGTACGAGCAGTACTTC.

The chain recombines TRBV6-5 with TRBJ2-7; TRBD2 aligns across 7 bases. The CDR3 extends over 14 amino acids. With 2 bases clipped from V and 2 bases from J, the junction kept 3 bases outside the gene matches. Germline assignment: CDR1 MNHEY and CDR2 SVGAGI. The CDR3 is CASSYTAGTYEQYF. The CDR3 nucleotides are TGTGCCAGCAGTTACACAGCGGGAACCTACGAGCAGTACTTC.